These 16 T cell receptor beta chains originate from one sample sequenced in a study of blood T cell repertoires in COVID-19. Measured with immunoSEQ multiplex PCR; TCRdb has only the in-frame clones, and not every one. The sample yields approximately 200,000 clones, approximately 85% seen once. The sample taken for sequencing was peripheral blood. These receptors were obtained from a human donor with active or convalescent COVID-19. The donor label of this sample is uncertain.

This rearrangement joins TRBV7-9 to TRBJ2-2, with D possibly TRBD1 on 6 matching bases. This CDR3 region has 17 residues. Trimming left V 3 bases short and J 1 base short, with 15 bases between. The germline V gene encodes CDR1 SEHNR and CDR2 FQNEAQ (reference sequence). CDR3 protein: CASSLDTGTRNTGELFF. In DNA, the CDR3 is TGTGCCAGCAGCTTGGACACCGGGACAAGGAACACCGGGGAGCTGTTTTTT.

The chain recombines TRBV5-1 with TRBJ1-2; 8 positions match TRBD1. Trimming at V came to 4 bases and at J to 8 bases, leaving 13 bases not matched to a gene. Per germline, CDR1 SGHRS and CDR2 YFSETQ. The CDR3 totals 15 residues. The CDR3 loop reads CASSKGQGRSEGYTF. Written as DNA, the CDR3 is TGCGCCAGCAGCAAAGGACAGGGAAGGTCGGAGGGCTACACCTTC. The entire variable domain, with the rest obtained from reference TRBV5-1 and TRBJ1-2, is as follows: KAGVTQTPRYLIKTRGQQVTLSCSPISGHRSVSWYQQTPGQGLQFLFEYFSETQRNKGNFPGRFSGRQFSNSRSEMNVSTLELGDSALYLCASSKGQGRSEGYTFGSGTRLTVV.

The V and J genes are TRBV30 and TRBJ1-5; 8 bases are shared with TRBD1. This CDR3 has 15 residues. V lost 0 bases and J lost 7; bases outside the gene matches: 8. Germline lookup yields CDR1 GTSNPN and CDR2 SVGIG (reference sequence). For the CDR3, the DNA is TGTGCCTGGAGTGTAGGACAGGGCCTACGACAGCCCCAGCATTTT. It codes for CAWSVGQGLRQPQHF.

CDR3: CASSRQLGGWEQYF. The CDR3 DNA follows: TGCGCCAGCAGCCGCCAGCTCGGGGGGTGGGAGCAGTACTTC. The chain combines TRBV4-1 with TRBJ2-7; TRBD2 aligns across 7 bases. Losses at the gene ends were 4 bases for V and 7 bases for J; bases not matched to a gene: 10. Germline V gives CDR1 MGHRA, CDR2 YSYEKL. The CDR3 runs 14 residues.

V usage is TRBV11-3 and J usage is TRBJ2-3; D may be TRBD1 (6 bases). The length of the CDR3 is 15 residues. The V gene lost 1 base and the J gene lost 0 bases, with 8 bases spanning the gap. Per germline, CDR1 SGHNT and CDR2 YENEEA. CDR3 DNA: TGTGCCAGCAGCTTAGCGGGGACAAGCACAGATACGCAGTATTTT. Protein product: CASSLAGTSTDTQYF.

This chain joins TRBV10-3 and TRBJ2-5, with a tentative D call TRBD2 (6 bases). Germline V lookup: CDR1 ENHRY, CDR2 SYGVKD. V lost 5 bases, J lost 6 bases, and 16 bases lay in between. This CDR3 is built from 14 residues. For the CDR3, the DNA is TGTGCCATCAGTTCGGGGACGGAGGGGAAGACCCAGTACTTC. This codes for CAISSGTEGKTQYF.

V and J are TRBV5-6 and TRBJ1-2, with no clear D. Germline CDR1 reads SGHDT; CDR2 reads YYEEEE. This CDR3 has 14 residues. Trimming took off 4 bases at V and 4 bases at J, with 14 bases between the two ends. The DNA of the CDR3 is TGTGCCAGCAGCGCAACGGGAGGGCCCTATGGCTACACCTTC. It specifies CASSATGGPYGYTF.

CDR3 protein: CASSLSGSGNQPQHF. In nucleotides, the CDR3 is TGTGCCAGCAGCTTGTCCGGAAGCGGCAATCAGCCCCAGCATTTT. This chain links TRBV7-2 with TRBJ1-5; D gene ambiguous. In germline, CDR1 is SGHTA, CDR2 FQGNSA. CDR3 length: 15 residues. V lost 3 bases, J lost 2 bases, and 11 bases lay in between.

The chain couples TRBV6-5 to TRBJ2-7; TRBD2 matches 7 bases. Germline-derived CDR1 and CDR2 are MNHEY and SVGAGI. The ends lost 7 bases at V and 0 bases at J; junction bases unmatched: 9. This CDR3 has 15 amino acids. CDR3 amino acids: CASNSGGSGSYEQYF. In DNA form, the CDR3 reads TGTGCCAGCAACTCCGGGGGGTCAGGCTCCTACGAGCAGTACTTC.

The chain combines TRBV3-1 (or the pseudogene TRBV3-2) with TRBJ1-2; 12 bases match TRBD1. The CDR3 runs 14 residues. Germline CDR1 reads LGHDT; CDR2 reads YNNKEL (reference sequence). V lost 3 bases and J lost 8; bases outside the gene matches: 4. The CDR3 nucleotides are TGTGCCAGCAGCCAGGGACAGGGGGCAAGAGGCTACACCTTC. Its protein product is CASSQGQGARGYTF.

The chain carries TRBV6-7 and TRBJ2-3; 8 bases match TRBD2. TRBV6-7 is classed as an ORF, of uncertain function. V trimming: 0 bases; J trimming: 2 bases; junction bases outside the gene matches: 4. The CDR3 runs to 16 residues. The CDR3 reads CASSYSLSGDTDTQYF. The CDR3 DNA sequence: TGTGCCAGCAGTTACTCTCTTAGCGGGGACACAGATACGCAGTATTTT.

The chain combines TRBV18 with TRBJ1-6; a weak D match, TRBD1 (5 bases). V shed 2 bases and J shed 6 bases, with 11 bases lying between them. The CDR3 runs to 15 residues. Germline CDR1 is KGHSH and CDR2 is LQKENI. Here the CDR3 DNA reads TGTGCCAGCTCACCATCGTCCGGGGGTAATTCACCCCTCCACTTT. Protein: CASSPSSGGNSPLHF.

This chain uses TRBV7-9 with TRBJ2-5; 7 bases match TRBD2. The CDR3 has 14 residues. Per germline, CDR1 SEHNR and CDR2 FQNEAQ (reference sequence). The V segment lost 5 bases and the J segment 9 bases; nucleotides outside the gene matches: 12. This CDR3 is CASSPYEGGGAQYF. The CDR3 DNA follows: TGTGCCAGCAGCCCCTATGAGGGTGGGGGGGCCCAGTACTTC.

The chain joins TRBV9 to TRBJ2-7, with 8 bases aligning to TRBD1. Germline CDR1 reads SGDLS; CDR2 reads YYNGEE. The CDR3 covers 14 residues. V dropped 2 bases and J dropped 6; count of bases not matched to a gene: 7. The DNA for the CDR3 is TGTGCCAGCAGCGTGGGGACAGGAGGCCGCGAGCAGTACTTC. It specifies CASSVGTGGREQYF.

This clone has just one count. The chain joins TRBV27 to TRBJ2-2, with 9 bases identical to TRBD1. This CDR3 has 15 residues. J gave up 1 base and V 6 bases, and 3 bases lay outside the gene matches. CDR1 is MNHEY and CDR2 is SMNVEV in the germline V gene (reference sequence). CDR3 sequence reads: CASRGDRENTGELFF. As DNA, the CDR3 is TGTGCCAGCAGGGGGGACAGGGAGAACACCGGGGAGCTGTTTTTT.

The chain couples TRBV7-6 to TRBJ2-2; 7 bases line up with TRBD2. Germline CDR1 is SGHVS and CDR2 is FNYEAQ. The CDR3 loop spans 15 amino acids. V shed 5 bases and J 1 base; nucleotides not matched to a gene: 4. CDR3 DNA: TGTGCCAGCAGCCTAGTAGCGGGGAACACCGGGGAGCTGTTTTTT. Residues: CASSLVAGNTGELFF.